A selection of T cell receptor beta chains follows, all from one sample in a study of cytomegalovirus exposure and HLA in healthy donors. The data were produced by immunoSEQ multiplex PCR, yet TCRdb's version contains in-frame clones alone and is incomplete. The sample includes under 150,000 clones, 80% to 85% of them seen just once. Sequencing input: PBMCs. The receptors derive from a male donor in good health and CMV-seronegative. CDR3s include the opening cysteine and the closing phenylalanine or tryptophan. The D gene is left open where the match is weak. Size is omitted from some rows. Given values are once, few, many or a class for expanded clones.

cdr3_aa | cdr3_nt | v_call | clone_size | d_call | j_call
CASSYSGAMGTEAFF | TGTGCCAGCAGTTACTCGGGGGCTATGGGCACTGAAGCTTTCTTT | TRBV6-5 | - | - | TRBJ1-1
CASSPRDSRYTF | TGTGCCAGTAGTCCTCGGGACAGTCGCTACACCTTC | TRBV19 | - | TRBD1 | TRBJ1-2
CASSRPLANLGDTQYF | TGTGCCAGCAGCCGACCTCTAGCGAATCTGGGAGATACGCAGTATTTT | TRBV2 | few | - | TRBJ2-3
CSPRQGLDYTF | TGCAGCCCTAGACAGGGTTTGGACTACACCTTC | TRBV29-1 | - | TRBD1 | TRBJ1-2
CASSAFGTGGLGYGYTF | TGTGCCAGCAGTGCCTTCGGGACAGGGGGCCTAGGGTATGGCTACACCTTC | TRBV28 | few | TRBD1 | TRBJ1-2
CASSAPGRVTEAFF | TGTGCCAGCTCAGCCCCGGGTCGAGTCACTGAAGCTTTCTTT | TRBV18 | - | - | TRBJ1-1
CASSDSTGHQFF | TGTGCCAGCAGTGATTCCACCGGACATCAGTTCTTC | TRBV6-1 | - | - | TRBJ2-1
CASSFGAGYYEQYF | TGTGCCAGCAGCTTTGGGGCGGGGTACTACGAGCAGTACTTC | TRBV11-2 | - | - | TRBJ2-7
CAISPDRSGNTIYF | TGTGCCATCAGCCCGGACAGGTCTGGAAACACCATATATTTT | TRBV10-3 | - | TRBD1 | TRBJ1-3
CASGSPRPGNTGELFF | TGTGCTAGTGGTTCCCCCCGCCCGGGGAACACCGGGGAGCTGTTTTTT | TRBV12-5 | - | - | TRBJ2-2
CASSIRASAETQYF | TGTGCCAGTAGTATTCGGGCTAGCGCGGAGACCCAGTACTTC | TRBV19 | few | - | TRBJ2-5
CASREGVAGGRPYEQYF | TGTGCCAGCCGGGAAGGAGTAGCGGGGGGACGCCCCTACGAGCAGTACTTC | TRBV27 | few | TRBD2 | TRBJ2-7
CAWRDRAADNSPLHF | TGTGCCTGGAGAGACAGGGCCGCCGATAATTCACCCCTCCACTTT | TRBV30 | - | TRBD1 | TRBJ1-6
CASSLWRGVSTGELFF | TGTGCCAGCAGCTTGTGGAGGGGAGTGAGCACCGGGGAGCTGTTTTTT | TRBV5-8 | - | - | TRBJ2-2
CASSLGLNTGELFF | TGTGCCAGCAGCTTAGGACTCAACACCGGGGAGCTGTTTTTT | TRBV7-2 | - | - | TRBJ2-2
CASSPGLAVVNEQFF | TGTGCCAGCAGTCCTGGACTAGCGGTCGTCAATGAGCAGTTCTTC | TRBV6-1 | - | TRBD2 | TRBJ2-1
CASGLPPGTGNYEQYF | TGTGCTAGTGGTTTGCCCCCCGGGACAGGTAATTACGAGCAGTACTTC | TRBV12-5 | - | TRBD1 | TRBJ2-7
CASSSAGVTYEQYF | TGTGCCAGCAGCTCAGCGGGAGTGACCTACGAGCAGTACTTC | TRBV6-1 | - | TRBD2 | TRBJ2-7
CASSSTVSSYEQYF | TGTGCCAGCAGCTCGACAGTAAGCTCCTACGAGCAGTACTTC | TRBV5-4 | - | - | TRBJ2-7
CASSPETSSGEQYF | TGCGCCAGCAGCCCGGAGACTAGCTCTGGCGAGCAGTACTTC | TRBV5-1 | - | TRBD2 | TRBJ2-7
CASNPGTGGDTQYF | TGCGCCAGCAACCCCGGGACAGGGGGCGATACGCAGTATTTT | TRBV5-1 | - | TRBD1 | TRBJ2-3
CASSVGGTPVPNTEAFF | TGTGCCAGCAGCGTAGGGGGGACTCCAGTCCCGAACACTGAAGCTTTCTTT | TRBV9 | - | - | TRBJ1-1
CASSLFGRGQETQYF | TGTGCCAGCAGCTTATTTGGCAGGGGCCAAGAGACCCAGTACTTC | TRBV7-3 | - | - | TRBJ2-5
CASSPVLGGVEQFF | TGTGCCAGCAGTCCCGTTCTAGGGGGGGTAGAGCAGTTCTTC | TRBV27 | once | - | TRBJ2-1